The rows below give T cell receptor beta chains drawn from one sample of a study of T cell repertoires in cytomegalovirus infection. What these receptors recognize is not known. TCRdb processed the reads anew with MiXCR; each CDR3 protein has one entry. The sample has about 480,000 distinct CDR3 sequences, 30% to 40% seen once. This material consisted of cultured PBMCs, taken from culture after CMV antigen stimulation. These TCRs come from a human donor in good health (CMV status not recorded). Some clones in this sample may be carry-over from other donors' samples. Both conserved end residues are part of each CDR3. The D gene is left open where the match is weak. Only some rows state a clone size, as once, few, many or a class for expanded clones.

V gene	J gene	clone size	CDR3 length	D gene	CDR3 protein
TRBV7-9	TRBJ2-3	many	15	TRBD1	CASSYDGTGSDTQYF
TRBV7-8	TRBJ2-2	few	12	.	CASSLVPGELFF
TRBV7-8	TRBJ2-6	few	17	.	CASSLWVIGTGANVLTF
TRBV27	TRBJ1-5	.	16	.	CASRDIPAGRNQPQHF
TRBV15	TRBJ2-2	.	17	.	CATSDPGGTSSTGELFF
TRBV6-5	TRBJ1-1	.	19	.	CASSYKLRGRATLNTEAFF
TRBV6-1	TRBJ1-5	.	15	TRBD1	CASNYGTGLNQPQHF
TRBV28	TRBJ2-3	.	15	.	CASSLARGYTDTQYF
TRBV10-3	TRBJ2-5	few	13	.	CAISDGPQETQYF
TRBV5-6	TRBJ1-1	few	15	TRBD1	CASSLVDRGGTEAFF
TRBV7-2	TRBJ2-1	many	14	.	CASSSAVGGNEQFF
TRBV7-2	TRBJ2-2	.	15	TRBD1	CASSAEDRSTGELFF
TRBV5-1	TRBJ2-5	.	17	.	CASSLAVGEGPSRTQYF
TRBV7-8	TRBJ2-1	few	14	.	CASSISGGGNEQFF
TRBV11-2	TRBJ2-1	.	20	TRBD2	CASSLGIRTSGRQTYNEQFF
TRBV7-2	TRBJ2-1	few	16	TRBD2	CASSLDGSGRDNEQFF
TRBV4-2	TRBJ2-7	.	13	.	CASSHTQTYEQYF
TRBV12-3/TRBV12-4	TRBJ1-2	.	13	.	CASSSKGYYGYTF
TRBV19	TRBJ2-1	once	16	TRBD2	CASSIWSGSSYNEQFF
TRBV4-3	TRBJ1-6	few	16	.	CASSQDTIGRDSPLHF
TRBV7-8	TRBJ2-5	.	15	.	CASSLWGLSQETQYF
TRBV10-3	TRBJ2-3	few	14	.	CAIRAQRGTDTQYF
TRBV10-3	TRBJ1-5	few	13	.	CAIRDNSNQPQHF
TRBV10-3	TRBJ2-1	.	16	.	CAISESLAPRYNEQFF
TRBV7-2	TRBJ2-5	many	15	.	CASSLGMGGQETQYF
TRBV7-2	TRBJ2-1	many	12	.	CASSSQGYEQFF